This T cell receptor (beta chain) was retrieved from a study of Graves' ophthalmopathy and Graves' hyperthyroidism. Investigators amplified TCR beta CDR3 regions from RNA transcripts. The first round was an RT-PCR with HTBI primers, and the second round was a multiplex PCR. One entry per CDR3 protein, called by TCRdb with MiXCR from the multiplex PCR reads. The sample has 500,000 to 600,000 distinct CDR3 sequences; about 40% are singletons. A word on this clonotype: Antigen unknown.

General study findings and limits: Ophthalmopathy progression was predicted with approximately 64% sensitivity and 72% to 80% specificity.

This CDR3 comprises 20 residues. V lost 5 bases and J 1 base, leaving 27 bases between the germline ends. CDR1 is ENHRY, CDR2 SYGVKD, per germline. New diagnoses, under 2 months' duration, and ages 18 to 65 characterized the hyperthyroidism patients. It was on clinical symptoms, serum thyroxine, TRAb, thyroid ultrasound and orbital computed tomography that diagnosis relied. The chain recombines TRBV10-3 with TRBJ1-5; weak D call: TRBD1 (6 bases). The TCR was taken from an adult man with Graves' hyperthyroidism. Specimen: peripheral blood or thyroid tissue (not recorded which). In nucleotides, the CDR3 is TGTGCCATCAGTAGGAGCCAAGGGACAACAGGGATCGGGAGCAATCAGCCCCAGCATTTT. Translating gives CAISRSQGTTGIGSNQPQHF.